These 21 T cell receptor beta chains were all obtained from the same sample, sequenced in a study of regulatory T cells in long-lasting Graves disease. Specified time point: newly diagnosed GD, antithyroid drugs for less than 3 months. RNA isolated from PBMCs was used to make the TCR library. Libraries of TCR beta came from iRepertoire HTBI primers plus Arm-PCR of CDR3 regions. Via MiXCR, TCRdb re-called the multiplex PCR reads, giving one row per CDR3 protein. The data contain around 460,000 distinct CDR3 sequences, 12% to 15% of them seen just once; the ten biggest clones take up under 20%. This sample was also put to use in a study of T cells in Graves' hyperthyroidism and ophthalmopathy.

The specimen comprised peripheral blood mononuclear cells (PBMCs), sampled at new diagnosis, from a patient treated with antithyroid drugs. These receptors were taken from a woman aged 50 to 65 with Graves disease.

This clonotype was found many times. The genes are TRBV29-1 and TRBJ2-7; the D call may be TRBD1 or TRBD2 (5 bases each). Germline-derived CDR1 and CDR2 are SQVTM and ANQGSEA. The length of the CDR3 is 14 residues. V was trimmed by 7 bases and J by 4 bases, leaving 20 bases between them. The CDR3 loop is CSGGVWGSNYEQYF. The CDR3 DNA is TGCAGCGGTGGAGTTTGGGGGAGTAATTACGAGCAGTACTTC.

This clonotype was observed at least ten times. The chain couples TRBV2 to TRBJ2-3, with 12 bases identical to TRBD2. The CDR3 has 16 residues. V dropped 1 base and J dropped 5; count of bases not matched to a gene: 4. CDR1 and CDR2 (germline): SNHLY, FYNNEI. Written as DNA, the CDR3 is TGTGCCAGCAGTGAAGGACTAGCGGGAGATAGAGATACGCAGTATTTT. Its protein product is CASSEGLAGDRDTQYF.

Details on this clonotype: Since a much larger clone is just one base distant, this may be a read error. J is TRBJ2-7 and V is TRBV6-1; 7 bases align to TRBD1. The CDR3 runs 14 residues. The V gene's germline CDR1 is MNHNS and CDR2 SASEGT. CDR3 sequence: CASSEAGGIYGQYF. The CDR3 nucleotides read TGTGCCAGCAGCGAAGCAGGGGGTATCTACGGGCAGTACTTC.

This clonotype occurred many times. The CDR3 DNA sequence: TGTGCCAGCAGTTATACTCGTCTAGCGGGAGGCCTTGGGGAGCTGTTTTTT. Its protein is CASSYTRLAGGLGELFF. The chain recombines TRBV6-5 with TRBJ2-2; 11 bases line up with TRBD2. J was trimmed by 8 bases and V by 3 bases; bases with no gene match: 11. The germline V gene has CDR1 MNHEY and CDR2 SVGAGI. The CDR3 runs 17 residues.

This clonotype showed up many times. V is TRBV18 and J is TRBJ2-3; D remains ambiguous. V was cut by 3 bases and J by 5 bases, with 9 bases left in between. The CDR3 is 13 amino acids. Germline V gene sequence: CDR1 KGHSH, CDR2 LQKENI. CDR3 bases: TGTGCCAGCTCACCTCAACAAGAAGATACGCAGTATTTT. This encodes CASSPQQEDTQYF.

This clonotype was recorded many times. One end of the junction fails to match germline, which may point to a read error. The rearrangement uses TRBV12-3 or TRBV12-4 and TRBJ1-2; the D gene is possibly TRBD1 (5 bases). This CDR3 comprises 14 residues. The CDR3 nucleotides read TGTGCCAGCAGTCCGAGACGAGGGACGGCTTTCCCTTCTTTC. This codes for CASSPRRGTAFPSF.

The J gene is TRBJ2-7, the V gene TRBV18; 10 bases are shared with TRBD1. Looked up from germline, CDR1 is KGHSH and CDR2 is LQKENI. The CDR3 runs to 18 residues. Trimming at V came to 0 bases and at J to 3 bases, leaving 11 bases not matched to a gene. This CDR3 is CASSPPVGQGVSLYEQYF. In DNA form, the CDR3 reads TGTGCCAGCTCACCACCGGTTGGACAGGGGGTGTCTCTCTACGAGCAGTACTTC.

J is TRBJ2-7 and V is TRBV4-1; possible D gene TRBD1, 6 bases. The CDR3 totals 15 residues. The germline V and J ends were trimmed by 1 base and 7 bases, with 17 bases remaining between them. CDR1 and CDR2 from the germline V gene are MGHRA and YSYEKL. CDR3 coding DNA: TGCGCCAGCAGCCAAGCCAAGGGGACAATCCAGGAGCAGTACTTC. Its translation is CASSQAKGTIQEQYF.

This clonotype showed up just a few times. The chain has TRBV7-9 and TRBJ1-6; possible D gene TRBD1, 5 bases. CDR1 and CDR2 (germline): SEHNR, FQNEAQ (reference sequence). Trimming took 5 bases from V and 4 from J, leaving 12 bases between them. This CDR3 comprises 15 residues. CDR3 region: CASSPPGRYNSPLHF. The CDR3 region has the DNA TGTGCCAGCAGCCCACCGGGACGGTATAATTCACCCCTCCACTTT.

This clonotype came up many times. V usage is TRBV6-1 and J usage is TRBJ2-7, with 7 bases aligning to TRBD1. This CDR3 region has 17 residues. Germline V CDR1 and CDR2: MNHNS, SASEGT. With 6 bases clipped from V and 3 bases from J, the junction kept 17 bases outside the gene matches. CDR3 region: CASRKIYRGSENYEQYF. CDR3 in DNA: TGTGCCAGCAGGAAAATATACAGGGGTAGTGAGAACTACGAGCAGTACTTC.

On this clonotype: This sequence may be a read error, since a much larger clone differs from it by one base. The rearrangement joins TRBV28 to TRBJ2-1; D gene unclear. This CDR3 is built from 13 residues. Germline V gives CDR1 MDHEN, CDR2 SYDVKM. Trimming removed 7 bases at V and 6 bases at J, with 13 bases between. CDR3 loop: CASNIGWINEQFF. Written as DNA, the CDR3 is TGTGCCAGCAACATTGGATGGATCAATGAGCAGTTCTTC.

This clonotype was detected only a few times. The CDR3 region is CASSLDRGPNTGELFF. The DNA for the CDR3 is TGCGCCAGCAGCTTGGACAGGGGGCCAAACACCGGGGAGCTGTTTTTT. V and J are TRBV5-1 and TRBJ2-2; 9 bases map to TRBD1. Unmatched junction bases numbered 2, after V lost 0 bases and J lost 2 bases. CDR1 and CDR2 from the germline V gene are SGHRS and YFSETQ. The CDR3 is made up of 16 amino acids.

There are many counts of this clonotype. The genes are TRBV5-1 and TRBJ2-7; maybe TRBD2 (6 bases). The length of the CDR3 is 12 residues. Trimming removed 3 bases at V and 4 bases at J, with 8 bases between. The V gene's germline CDR1 is SGHRS and CDR2 YFSETQ. CDR3 DNA: TGCGCCAGCAGCTCGGGACTTTACGAGCAGTACTTC. It specifies CASSSGLYEQYF.

This clonotype occurred many times. The chain links TRBV7-2 to TRBJ2-7; the match to TRBD2 covers 8 bases. The CDR3 runs 15 residues. Germline CDR1 reads SGHTA; CDR2 reads FQGNSA. V was clipped by 1 base and J by 2 bases; unmatched bases: 4. This CDR3 reads CASSLVVAGTYEQYF. In DNA form, the CDR3 reads TGTGCCAGCAGCTTAGTGGTAGCGGGGACCTACGAGCAGTACTTC.

In the case of this clonotype: One end of the junction fails to match germline, which may point to a read error. This chain links TRBV5-1 with TRBJ2-7; D is ambiguous. The CDR3 runs 16 residues. Germline-derived CDR1 and CDR2 are SGHRS and YFSETQ. The CDR3 region has the DNA TGTGCCAGCAGCCCATCGGACGGGTTGTCAGACTACGAGCAGTACTTC. Translating it yields CASSPSDGLSDYEQYF.

A few counts support this clonotype. No conserved phenylalanine or tryptophan ends this CDR3, so it is likely a read error. J is TRBJ2-7 and V is TRBV6-1, with 15 nucleotides matching TRBD2. Germline CDR1 is MNHNS and CDR2 is SASEGT. The CDR3 totals 16 residues. With 7 bases clipped from V and 7 bases from J, the junction kept 11 bases outside the gene matches. The CDR3 coding sequence is TGTGCCAGCACAGATAGGACTAGCGGGAGGGCCGGAGAGCAGTACCTC. It codes for CASTDRTSGRAGEQYL.

The chain joins TRBV20-1 to TRBJ2-7, with D perhaps TRBD2 (6 bases). Germline CDR1 and CDR2: DFQATT and SNEGSKA (reference sequence). Trimming took 0 bases from V and 2 from J, leaving 11 bases between them. CDR3 length equals 14 residues. This chain's CDR3 is CSARDRGIAYEQYF. As DNA, the CDR3 is TGCAGTGCTAGAGATCGGGGGATAGCCTACGAGCAGTACTTC.

The genes are TRBV29-1 and TRBJ1-1; D is unclear. This CDR3 comprises 12 residues. Germline lookup yields CDR1 SQVTM and CDR2 ANQGSEA. V lost 6 bases and J 1 base, leaving 9 bases between the germline ends. This CDR3 reads CSVNPGNTEAFF. The CDR3, as DNA: TGCAGCGTGAACCCAGGGAACACTGAAGCTTTCTTT.

This clonotype was counted ten times or more. The chain joins TRBV2 to TRBJ1-5; 7 nucleotides align to TRBD1. Germline-derived CDR1 and CDR2 are SNHLY and FYNNEI. This CDR3 is built from 15 residues. J was trimmed by 1 base and V by 3 bases; bases with no gene match: 3. The CDR3 nucleotides are TGTGCCAGCAGTGAGACAGGGTCAAGCAATCAGCCCCAGCATTTT. Its translation is CASSETGSSNQPQHF.

This clonotype was found a few times. The chain combines TRBV19 with TRBJ1-4; TRBD1 matches 7 bases. The ends lost 5 bases at V and 7 bases at J; junction bases unmatched: 10. The germline V gene has CDR1 LNHDA and CDR2 SQIVND (reference sequence). This CDR3 has 15 amino acids. The CDR3: CASSLGTGVREKLFF. The CDR3 DNA reads as TGTGCCAGTAGTCTCGGAACAGGGGTTCGTGAAAAACTGTTTTTT.

Ten or more counts support this clonotype. This chain links TRBV7-2 with TRBJ2-5; 7 bases fit TRBD2. The ends lost 4 bases at V and 7 bases at J; junction bases unmatched: 6. CDR3 length: 13 residues. The V gene's germline CDR1 is SGHTA and CDR2 FQGNSA. CDR3 nucleotide sequence: TGTGCCAGCAGCTCTGGACTAGGCATGACCCAGTACTTC. Protein: CASSSGLGMTQYF.